The sequence of this TCR beta chain was determined in a study of regulatory T cells in long-lasting Graves disease. Looking at the study overall: The study enrolled newly diagnosed Graves' patients on antithyroid drugs under 3 months. Study-level results: Persistent disease favored TRBV28, TRBJ1-2 and TRBJ2-5.

Time point given: newly diagnosed GD, antithyroid drugs for less than 3 months. PBMC-derived RNA was used for the TCR library. Patients were enrolled at an endocrinology department in Xi'an, China. Investigators prepared the TCR beta libraries by applying iRepertoire HTBI primers and Arm-PCR of CDR3 regions. In the authors' workflow: The identification of approximately 62 TRBV and around 15 TRBJ segments was made across samples. Each CDR3 protein is one row after TCRdb ran MiXCR on the multiplex PCR reads. These V and J calls originate from TCRdb's pipeline instead of the authors' own analysis. This sample has some 320,000 distinct CDR3 sequences, with approximately 20% found just once. This clonotype was observed at least ten times. What it binds is unknown. The V and J ends lost 6 bases and 3 bases, in that order; junction bases with no gene match: 3. The CDR3 is 14 amino acids.

J is TRBJ2-3 and V is TRBV12-3 or TRBV12-4; 10 nucleotides align to TRBD2. Sequenced material: peripheral blood mononuclear cells (PBMCs), taken at new diagnosis, from a patient treated with antithyroid drugs. This sequence originates from a female donor with Graves disease. This CDR3 is CASSPSGRTDTQYF. DNA for the CDR3: TGTGCCAGCAGCCCTAGCGGGAGAACAGATACGCAGTATTTT.